This is a list of T cell receptor beta chains from one sample in a study of T cell responses to AZD1222 COVID-19 vaccine. Here immunoSEQ multiplex PCR was the method, and the copy in TCRdb shows in-frame clones only, minus some. The repertoire consists of 70,000 to 80,000 clones, with 70% to 90% occurring once and the leading ten covering 2.5%. This specimen consisted of peripheral blood, obtained on day 0 of AZD1222 vaccination. The source is an adult in good health. Both conserved end residues are part of each CDR3. D genes are given only for firm matches. For some rows the clone size is stated as once, few or many, or as a class when expanded; others skip it.

d_call j_call v_call clone_size cdr3_nt cdr3_aa
TRBD1 TRBJ1-5 TRBV27 - TGTGCCAGCAGTTCCTTGATACCGGGACAGGGAAAAGATCAGCCCCAGCATTTT CASSSLIPGQGKDQPQHF
- TRBJ1-3 TRBV2 - TGTGCCAGCAGTGAAGGGACTCCCGGAAACACCATATATTTT CASSEGTPGNTIYF
- TRBJ1-6 TRBV6-5 - TGTGCCAGCAGAAACCGGCGTCATTCACCCCTCCACTTT CASRNRRHSPLHF
- TRBJ1-5 TRBV19 - TGTGCCAGTCGCACCCGGCCCCAGCATTTT CASRTRPQHF
TRBD2 TRBJ2-5 TRBV7-3 - TGTGCCAGCAGCCTTATGGCCGGGGGGGCCCGGGAGACCCAGTACTTC CASSLMAGGARETQYF
- TRBJ2-5 TRBV27 - TGTGCCAGCAGTAGGGGACACCTCCAAGAGACCCAGTACTTC CASSRGHLQETQYF
- TRBJ2-7 TRBV3-1/TRBV3-2 - TGTGCCAGCATGTCCCAGGGGAGTTACGAGCAGTACTTC CASMSQGSYEQYF
- TRBJ2-3 TRBV11-2 - TGTGCCAGCAGCTTAGTGGATACGCAGTATTTT CASSLVDTQYF
TRBD2 TRBJ2-2 TRBV7-6 - TGTGCCAGCAGCTTATCGGGGGAGGGCATCGGGGAGCTGTTTTTT CASSLSGEGIGELFF
TRBD2 TRBJ2-1 TRBV10-2 - TGCGCCAGCAGTGAGTCCCTAGCGGACAATGAGCAGTTCTTC CASSESLADNEQFF
TRBD2 TRBJ2-5 TRBV6-2/TRBV6-3 - TGTGCCAGCAGTCAGCCCCCCCGACATGGGACTAGTTTACAGGAGACCCAGTACTTC CASSQPPRHGTSLQETQYF
TRBD1 TRBJ2-7 TRBV14 - TGTGCCAGCAGCCAACCGGGACAGGGGTACGAGCAGTACTTC CASSQPGQGYEQYF
- TRBJ2-7 TRBV9 - TGTGCCAGCAGCCCGGGCCAAGGTTTCGTGCAGTACTTC CASSPGQGFVQYF
TRBD1 TRBJ1-1 TRBV10-2 - TGCGCCAGCAGCAAAACAGACAGGGGTGAAGCTTTCTTT CASSKTDRGEAFF
TRBD1 TRBJ2-2 TRBV25-1 - TGTGCCAGCAGTGGGGACAGGGGGGCCGGGGAGCTGTTTTTT CASSGDRGAGELFF
- TRBJ1-5 TRBV3-1/TRBV3-2 - TGTGCCAGCAGCCAAGGGGGGGGCGGACAGCCCCAGCATTTT CASSQGGGGQPQHF
- TRBJ1-5 TRBV18 - TGTGCCAGCTCACCACTTGGGGGGGGCAACGATCAGCCCCAGCATTTT CASSPLGGGNDQPQHF
- TRBJ2-7 TRBV7-9 - TGTGCCAGCAGCTTAAAGGTGGAGCAGTACTTC CASSLKVEQYF
- TRBJ1-1 TRBV27 - TGTGCCAGCAGAGAAACTTACAGGCTGAACACTGAAGCTTTCTTT CASRETYRLNTEAFF
- TRBJ1-2 TRBV30 - TGTGCCTGGGGGGACTTAGACGGCCCCGACTATGGCTACACCTTC CAWGDLDGPDYGYTF
- TRBJ1-5 TRBV6-1 - TGTGCCAGCAGTGAACAGGGGCTAAGCAATCAGCCCCAGCATTTT CASSEQGLSNQPQHF
TRBD2 TRBJ2-1 TRBV29-1 - TGCAGCTTCCCCCGAAGGACTAGCACCAATGAGCAGTTCTTC CSFPRRTSTNEQFF
- TRBJ1-1 TRBV27 - TGTGCCAGCAGTTTGCAAAGGGTACCGAACACTGAAGCTTTCTTT CASSLQRVPNTEAFF
- TRBJ1-1 TRBV7-9 - TGTGCCAGCAGCTTCCCCGGGGGCGGTGGGACTGAAGCTTTCTTT CASSFPGGGGTEAFF
- TRBJ1-5 TRBV5-5 few TGTGCCAGCAGCCCCTTCCAGAATCAGCCCCAGCATTTT CASSPFQNQPQHF
- TRBJ2-3 TRBV5-4 - TGTGCCAGCAGCCTTTCGGAGTGGGGAGATACGCAGTATTTT CASSLSEWGDTQYF
- TRBJ2-3 TRBV10-3 - TGTGCCACAAAGAAGGGGGGGCTGACAGGGGATACGCAGTATTTT CATKKGGLTGDTQYF
- TRBJ2-1 TRBV7-3 - TGTGCCAGCAGCCCCCTTGGAGGCCGCAAGATGAATGAGCAGTTCTTC CASSPLGGRKMNEQFF
- TRBJ1-1 TRBV28 few TGTGCCAGCAGTACTAAGACGGATACGAACACTGAAGCTTTCTTT CASSTKTDTNTEAFF
- TRBJ1-1 TRBV5-6 - TGTGCCAGCAGCCGGGAGTCCCGATTGTTCTTT CASSRESRLFF
- TRBJ1-1 TRBV20-1 - TGCAGTGCTACCCATGGCACTGAAGCTTTCTTT CSATHGTEAFF
- TRBJ1-1 TRBV5-6 few TGTGCCAGCAGCTCGACAAGAACTGAAGCTTTCTTT CASSSTRTEAFF
TRBD2 TRBJ2-4 TRBV28 - TGTGCCAGCAGTTTTCGTAAGGGACTAGCGGGACGTTACGCAATCAAAAACATTCAGTACTTC CASSFRKGLAGRYAIKNIQYF
- TRBJ1-1 TRBV5-1 - TGCGCCAGCAGCCGGGACGAGGGCACTGAAGCTTTCTTT CASSRDEGTEAFF
- TRBJ1-1 TRBV20-1 - TGCAGTGCTACCTCGACGGTTGAAGCTTTCTTT CSATSTVEAFF
- TRBJ2-5 TRBV7-2 - TGTGCCAGCAGAGCCGGGCAGCCTTCAGAGACCCAGTACTTC CASRAGQPSETQYF
- TRBJ2-3 TRBV30 - TGTGCCTGGAGTCTCAGGGGCGGGGTATCAGATACGCAGTATTTT CAWSLRGGVSDTQYF
- TRBJ2-7 TRBV9 - TGTGCCAGCAGCGTAGCGGGCGGGATCCCCACCTACGAGCAGTACTTC CASSVAGGIPTYEQYF
TRBD2 TRBJ2-1 TRBV11-2 - TGTGCCAGCAGCTTAGGGGGTCGCGGGAGGGCCTTGGTTGAGCAGTTCTTC CASSLGGRGRALVEQFF
- TRBJ1-6 TRBV7-8 - TGTGCCAGCAGCTTAGTGGCGGGGGCGAATTCACCCCTCCACTTT CASSLVAGANSPLHF
TRBD2 TRBJ2-2 TRBV27 - TGTGCCAGCAGTTCGACGGGACTAGCGGATTCCGGGGAGCTGTTTTTT CASSSTGLADSGELFF
- TRBJ1-3 TRBV28 - TGTGCCAGCAGTTCCCCAGCAGGGTTCTCGTCTGGAAACACCATATATTTT CASSSPAGFSSGNTIYF
- TRBJ2-7 TRBV12-1 - TGTGCCAGCAGCTTTCAGGATCCCTACGAGCAGTACTTC CASSFQDPYEQYF
TRBD1 TRBJ2-2 TRBV18 - TGTGCCAGCTCACCGAGACAGGGTGAGAACACCGGGGAGCTGTTTTTT CASSPRQGENTGELFF
- TRBJ1-2 TRBV21-1 - TGTGCCAGCAGCAATGGTCTTAGGGTCGGCTACACCTTC CASSNGLRVGYTF
- TRBJ1-5 TRBV7-9 - TGTGCCAGCAGCCTCGCTCTAAATCAGCCCCAGCATTTT CASSLALNQPQHF
- TRBJ1-1 TRBV10-2 - TGCGCCAGCAGTGAGTCGAGAAATACTCGAGCTTTCTTT CASSESRNTRAFF